A selection of T cell receptor beta chains follows, all from one sample in a study of metastatic and nonmetastatic thyroid tumors. TCRdb re-called clones from the PCR reads using MiXCR. The profile covers 15,000 to 18,000 clones, with over 3.5% appearing a single time and less than 25% taken by the ten largest. The specimen sequenced was tumor tissue. These receptors all come from a female donor with papillary thyroid cancer or a benign thyroid nodule (not recorded which). Some clones in this sample may be carry-over from other donors' samples. Each CDR3 is given with its conserved first and last residue. D genes are given only for firm matches. Clone size is given for some rows only: seen once, a few or many times, or a class if the clone is expanded.

j_gene	v_gene	abundance	d_gene	CDR3aa	CDR3nt
TRBJ1-2	TRBV18	many	NA	CASSMAGENYGYTF	TGTGCCAGCTCTATGGCAGGGGAAAACTATGGCTACACCTTC
TRBJ2-2	TRBV5-1	few	TRBD2	CASSSSIAGVTGELFF	TGCGCCAGCAGCTCCTCCATAGCGGGAGTTACCGGGGAGCTGTTTTTT
TRBJ2-7	TRBV27	NA	NA	CASRTNSGYEQYF	TGTGCCAGCCGAACCAACAGCGGCTACGAGCAGTACTTC
TRBJ2-7	TRBV20-1	few	NA	CSASFPNSYEQYF	TGCAGTGCTAGTTTTCCTAACTCCTACGAGCAGTACTTC
TRBJ1-1	TRBV7-2	many	NA	CASSPPGRMNTEAFF	TGTGCCAGCAGCCCCCCCGGACGGATGAACACTGAAGCTTTCTTT
TRBJ2-7	TRBV28	NA	TRBD2	CASTPPGLAGSYEQYF	TGTGCCAGCACCCCTCCGGGACTAGCGGGGTCCTACGAGCAGTACTTC
TRBJ1-2	TRBV28	few	TRBD1	CASSSGQGAYGYTF	TGTGCCAGCAGTTCTGGACAGGGAGCCTATGGCTACACCTTC
TRBJ1-6	TRBV5-6	NA	NA	CASSLDIKDSPLHF	TGTGCCAGCAGCTTGGATATTAAGGATTCACCCCTCCACTTT
TRBJ2-5	TRBV12-3/TRBV12-4	few	NA	CASSLSGVETQYF	TGTGCCAGCAGTTTATCAGGGGTGGAGACCCAGTACTTC
TRBJ2-3	TRBV10-3	NA	NA	CAIKGLSSDTQYF	TGTGCCATCAAAGGACTCTCGTCAGATACGCAGTATTTT